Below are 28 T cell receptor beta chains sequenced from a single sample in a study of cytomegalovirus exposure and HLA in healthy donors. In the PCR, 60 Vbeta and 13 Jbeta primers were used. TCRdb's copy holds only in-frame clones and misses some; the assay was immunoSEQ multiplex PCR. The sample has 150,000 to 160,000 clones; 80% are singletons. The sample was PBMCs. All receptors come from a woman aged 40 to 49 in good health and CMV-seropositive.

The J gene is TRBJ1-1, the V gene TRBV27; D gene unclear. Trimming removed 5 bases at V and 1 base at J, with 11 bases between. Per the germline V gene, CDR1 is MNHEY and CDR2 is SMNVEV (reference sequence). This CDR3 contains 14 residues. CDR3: CASSPGRSNTEAFF. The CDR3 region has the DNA TGTGCCAGCAGTCCCGGCAGGTCGAACACTGAAGCTTTCTTT.

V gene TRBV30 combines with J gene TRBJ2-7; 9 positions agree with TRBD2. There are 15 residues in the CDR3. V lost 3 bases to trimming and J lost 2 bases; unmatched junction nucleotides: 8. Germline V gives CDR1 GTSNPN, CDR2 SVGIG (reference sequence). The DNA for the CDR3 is TGTGCCTGGAGAAAAATAGCGGGAGCAACCTACGAGCAGTACTTC. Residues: CAWRKIAGATYEQYF.

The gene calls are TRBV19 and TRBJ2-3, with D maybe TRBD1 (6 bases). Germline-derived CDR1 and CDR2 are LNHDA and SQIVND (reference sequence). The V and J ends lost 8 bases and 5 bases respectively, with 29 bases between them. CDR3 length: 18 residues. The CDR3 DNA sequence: TGTGCCAGTTCCTCGACCGGCTTAGCTCCAGGGGCAAAAGATACGCAGTATTTT. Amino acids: CASSSTGLAPGAKDTQYF.

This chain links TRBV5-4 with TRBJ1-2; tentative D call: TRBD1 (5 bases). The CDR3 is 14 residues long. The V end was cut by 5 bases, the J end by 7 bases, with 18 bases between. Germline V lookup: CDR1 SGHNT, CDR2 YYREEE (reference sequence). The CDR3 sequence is CASRRDGQTSGYTF. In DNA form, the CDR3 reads TGTGCCAGCAGGCGGGACGGCCAAACCAGTGGCTACACCTTC.

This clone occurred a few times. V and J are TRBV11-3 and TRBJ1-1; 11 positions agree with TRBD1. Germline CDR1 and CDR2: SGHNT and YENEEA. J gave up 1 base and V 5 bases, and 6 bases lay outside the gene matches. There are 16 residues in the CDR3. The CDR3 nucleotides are TGTGCCAGCAGCAGAGCCGGGACAGGGGGGAACACTGAAGCTTTCTTT. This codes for CASSRAGTGGNTEAFF.

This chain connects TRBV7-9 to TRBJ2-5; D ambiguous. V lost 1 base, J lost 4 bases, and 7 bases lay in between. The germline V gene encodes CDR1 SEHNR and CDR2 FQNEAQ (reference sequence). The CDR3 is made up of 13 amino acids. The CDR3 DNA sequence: TGTGCCAGCAGCTTAGTTATCTCAGAGACCCAGTACTTC. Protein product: CASSLVISETQYF.

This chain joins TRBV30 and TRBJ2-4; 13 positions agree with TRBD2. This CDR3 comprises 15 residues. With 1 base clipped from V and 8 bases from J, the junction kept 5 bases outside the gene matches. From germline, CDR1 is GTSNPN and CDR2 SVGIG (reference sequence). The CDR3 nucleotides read TGTGCCTGGAGTGGGGGGACTAGCGGGACCCACATTCAGTACTTC. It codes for CAWSGGTSGTHIQYF. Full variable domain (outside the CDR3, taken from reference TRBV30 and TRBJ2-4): SQTIHQWPATLVQPVGSPLSLECTVEGTSNPNLYWYRQAAGRGLQLLFYSVGIGQISSEVPQNLSASRPQDRQFILSSKKLLLSDSGFYLCAWSGGTSGTHIQYFGAGTRLSVL.

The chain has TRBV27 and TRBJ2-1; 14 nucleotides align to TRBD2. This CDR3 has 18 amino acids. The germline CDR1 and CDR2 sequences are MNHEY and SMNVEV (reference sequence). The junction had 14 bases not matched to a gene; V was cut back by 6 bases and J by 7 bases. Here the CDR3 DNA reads TGTGCCAGCAGCAGTAGACTAGCGGGAGGGCCCTCGGGTAATGAGCAGTTCTTC. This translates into CASSSRLAGGPSGNEQFF.

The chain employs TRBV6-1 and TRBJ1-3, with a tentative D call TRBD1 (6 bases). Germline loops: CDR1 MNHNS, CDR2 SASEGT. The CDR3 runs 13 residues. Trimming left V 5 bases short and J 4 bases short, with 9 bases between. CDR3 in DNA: TGTGCCAGCAGTACAGGGTCAGGAAACACCATATATTTT. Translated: CASSTGSGNTIYF.

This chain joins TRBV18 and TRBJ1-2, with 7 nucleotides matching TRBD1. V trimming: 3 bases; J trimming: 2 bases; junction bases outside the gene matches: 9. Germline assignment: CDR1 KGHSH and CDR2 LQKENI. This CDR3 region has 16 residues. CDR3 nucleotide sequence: TGTGCCAGCTCACCGGGGAACAAGGGGGCCAACTATGGCTACACCTTC. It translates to CASSPGNKGANYGYTF.

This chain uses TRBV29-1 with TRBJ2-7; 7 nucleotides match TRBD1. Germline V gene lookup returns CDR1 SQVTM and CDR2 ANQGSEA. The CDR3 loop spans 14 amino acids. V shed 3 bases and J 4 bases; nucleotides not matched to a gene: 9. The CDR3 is CSVEASRGRYEQYF. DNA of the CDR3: TGCAGCGTTGAGGCGTCGAGGGGGCGGTACGAGCAGTACTTC.

The CDR3 region has the DNA TGTGCCTGGAGTGCGGGACAGGGTTTCTACGAGCAGTACTTC. Amino acid sequence: CAWSAGQGFYEQYF. The V call is TRBV30, the J call TRBJ2-7; 9 nucleotides align to TRBD1. The J segment lost 3 bases and the V segment lost 1 base, leaving 4 bases of the junction unmatched. The CDR3 runs 14 residues. Germline V gene sequence: CDR1 GTSNPN, CDR2 SVGIG (reference sequence).

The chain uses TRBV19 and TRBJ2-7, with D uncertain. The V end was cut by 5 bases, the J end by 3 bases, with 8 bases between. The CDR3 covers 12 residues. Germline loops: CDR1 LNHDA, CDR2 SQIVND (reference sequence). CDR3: CASSEHGYEQYF. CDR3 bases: TGTGCCAGTAGTGAGCACGGCTACGAGCAGTACTTC.

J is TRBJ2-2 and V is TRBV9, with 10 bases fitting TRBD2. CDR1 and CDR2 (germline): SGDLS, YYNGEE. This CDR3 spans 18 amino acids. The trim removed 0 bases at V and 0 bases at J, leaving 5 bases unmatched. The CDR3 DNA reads TGTGCCAGCAGCGTAGCTCTAGCGGGAGTGACGAACACCGGGGAGCTGTTTTTT. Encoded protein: CASSVALAGVTNTGELFF.

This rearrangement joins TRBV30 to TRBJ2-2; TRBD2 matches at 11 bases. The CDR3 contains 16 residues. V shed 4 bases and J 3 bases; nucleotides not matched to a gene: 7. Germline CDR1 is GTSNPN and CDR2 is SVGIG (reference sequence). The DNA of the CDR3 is TGTGCCTGGACTCACAAGGGACTAGCGGACACCGGGGAGCTGTTTTTT. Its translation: CAWTHKGLADTGELFF.

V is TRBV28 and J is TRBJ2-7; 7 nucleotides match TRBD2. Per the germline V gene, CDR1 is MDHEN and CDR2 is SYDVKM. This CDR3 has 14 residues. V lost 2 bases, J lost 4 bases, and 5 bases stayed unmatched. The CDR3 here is CASSLKPSGYEQYF. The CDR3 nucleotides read TGTGCCAGCAGTTTAAAGCCTAGCGGATACGAGCAGTACTTC.

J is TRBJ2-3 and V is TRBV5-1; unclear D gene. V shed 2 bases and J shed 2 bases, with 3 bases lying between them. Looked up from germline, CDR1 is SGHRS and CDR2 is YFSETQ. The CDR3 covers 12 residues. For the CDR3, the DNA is TGCGCCAGCAGCTTCAACACAGATACGCAGTATTTT. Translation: CASSFNTDTQYF.

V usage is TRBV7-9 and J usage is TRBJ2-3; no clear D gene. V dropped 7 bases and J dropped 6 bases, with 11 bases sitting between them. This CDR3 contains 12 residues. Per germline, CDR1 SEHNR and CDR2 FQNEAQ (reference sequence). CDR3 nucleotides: TGTGCCAGCACCGTTCTTCGGGATACGCAGTATTTT. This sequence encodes CASTVLRDTQYF.

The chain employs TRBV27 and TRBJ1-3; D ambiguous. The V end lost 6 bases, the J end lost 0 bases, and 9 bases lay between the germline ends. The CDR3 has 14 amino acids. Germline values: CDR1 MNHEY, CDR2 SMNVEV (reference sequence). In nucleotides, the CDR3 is TGTGCCAGCAGATCCCACGGCTCTGGAAACACCATATATTTT. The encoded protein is CASRSHGSGNTIYF.

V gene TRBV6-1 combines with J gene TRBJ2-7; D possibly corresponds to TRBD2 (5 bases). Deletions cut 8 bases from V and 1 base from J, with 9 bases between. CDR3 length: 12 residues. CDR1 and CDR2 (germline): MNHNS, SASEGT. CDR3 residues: CASAGGSYEQYF. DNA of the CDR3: TGTGCCAGCGCCGGAGGATCCTACGAGCAGTACTTC.

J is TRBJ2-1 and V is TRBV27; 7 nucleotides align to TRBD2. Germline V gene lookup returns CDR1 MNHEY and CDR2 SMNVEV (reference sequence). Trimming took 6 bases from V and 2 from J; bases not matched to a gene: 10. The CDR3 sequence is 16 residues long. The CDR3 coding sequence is TGTGCCAGCAGACCGCGGGCAGGGAGGGCCTACAATGAGCAGTTCTTC. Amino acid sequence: CASRPRAGRAYNEQFF.

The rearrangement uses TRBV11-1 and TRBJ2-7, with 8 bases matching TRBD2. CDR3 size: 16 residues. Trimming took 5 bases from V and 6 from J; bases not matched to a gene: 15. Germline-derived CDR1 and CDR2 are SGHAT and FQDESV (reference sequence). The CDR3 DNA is TGTGCCAGCAGCACCCCCTACTCGGGAGGGCGAGGCGAGCAGTACTTC. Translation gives CASSTPYSGGRGEQYF.

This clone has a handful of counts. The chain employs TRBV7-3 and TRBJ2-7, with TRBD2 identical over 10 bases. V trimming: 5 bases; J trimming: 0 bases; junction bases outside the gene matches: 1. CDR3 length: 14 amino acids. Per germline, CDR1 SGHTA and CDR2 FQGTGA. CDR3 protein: CASSPSGGSYEQYF. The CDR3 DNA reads TGTGCCAGCAGCCCTAGCGGGGGCTCCTACGAGCAGTACTTC.

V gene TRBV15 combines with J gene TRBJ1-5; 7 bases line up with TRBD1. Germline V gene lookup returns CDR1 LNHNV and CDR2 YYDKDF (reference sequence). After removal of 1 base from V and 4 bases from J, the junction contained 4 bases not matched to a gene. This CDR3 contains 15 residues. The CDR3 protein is CATSRAPTGNQPQHF. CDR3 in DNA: TGTGCCACCAGCAGAGCCCCGACAGGGAATCAGCCCCAGCATTTT.

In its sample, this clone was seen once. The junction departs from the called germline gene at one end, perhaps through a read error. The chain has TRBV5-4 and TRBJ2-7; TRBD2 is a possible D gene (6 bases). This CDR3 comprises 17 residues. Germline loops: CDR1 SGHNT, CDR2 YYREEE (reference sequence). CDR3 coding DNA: TGTGCCAGCAGCTTGGGTGCGGTGGTGGGAGGCTCCTCCGAGCAGTACTTC. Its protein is CASSLGAVVGGSSEQYF.

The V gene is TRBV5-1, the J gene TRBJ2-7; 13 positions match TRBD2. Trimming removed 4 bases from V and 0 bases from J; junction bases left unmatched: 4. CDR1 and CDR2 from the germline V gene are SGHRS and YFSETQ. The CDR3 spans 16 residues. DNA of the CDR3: TGCGCCAGCAGCCAGGGACTAGCGGGGAGCTCCTACGAGCAGTACTTC. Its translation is CASSQGLAGSSYEQYF.

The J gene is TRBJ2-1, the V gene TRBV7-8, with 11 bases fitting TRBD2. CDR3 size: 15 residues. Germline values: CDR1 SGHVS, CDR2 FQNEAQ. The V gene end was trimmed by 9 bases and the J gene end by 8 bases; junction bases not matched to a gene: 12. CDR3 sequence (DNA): TGTGCCAGTGGGGAGGCTAGCGGGAGGAGGGATGAGCAGTTCTTC. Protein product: CASGEASGRRDEQFF.

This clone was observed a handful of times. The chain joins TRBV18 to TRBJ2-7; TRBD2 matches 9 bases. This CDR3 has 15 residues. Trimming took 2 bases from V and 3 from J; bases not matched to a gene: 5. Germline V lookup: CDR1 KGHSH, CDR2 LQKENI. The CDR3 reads CASSPSSGINYEQYF. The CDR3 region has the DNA TGTGCCAGCTCACCATCTAGCGGGATCAACTACGAGCAGTACTTC.